The sequence of this T cell receptor beta chain was determined in a study of T cells in Graves' hyperthyroidism and ophthalmopathy. The study, taken as a whole, reports: Blood held most thyroid clonotypes expanded above 0.001 frequency.

Clinical Activity Scores of at least 3, NOSPECS grades of at least 4 and durations under 3 months characterized ophthalmopathy patients. This clonotype was counted ten times or more. The target antigen is unknown. From RNA transcripts, TCR beta CDR3 regions were amplified. Researchers ran a first-round RT-PCR on the TCR CDR3 using the HTBI primer set. TCRdb used MiXCR to reprocess the multiplex PCR reads, holding one entry per CDR3 protein. The sample shows about 410,000 distinct CDR3 sequences, more than 12% of them seen only once. The sequencing input was blood. This TCR derives from a woman in her twenties or thirties with Graves' ophthalmopathy.

The CDR3 here is CAWSNNRNSPLHF. CDR3 nucleotide sequence: TGTGCCTGGAGTAACAACAGGAATTCACCCCTCCACTTT. V usage is TRBV30 and J usage is TRBJ1-6, with D perhaps matching TRBD1 (5 bases). The CDR3 spans 13 residues. With 2 bases removed from V and 7 bases from J, the gap between germline ends came to 9 bases. Germline V gene lookup returns CDR1 GTSNPN and CDR2 SVGIG (reference sequence).